One sample yielded the 4 T cell receptor beta chains listed below, sequenced in a study of T cell changes during pregnancy in multiple sclerosis. Clones were read by immunoSEQ multiplex PCR, and TCRdb kept only the in-frame ones, dropping some. This repertoire shows about 30,000 clones, just over 90% found once; its top ten account for 5% to 6%. Sequenced here: CD8+ T cells from peripheral blood mononuclear cells, sampled before pregnancy. The receptors derive from a female donor with multiple sclerosis, enrolled in a pregnancy study.

This chain joins TRBV7-9 and TRBJ2-7; possible D gene TRBD1, 5 bases. With 2 bases removed from V and 7 bases from J, the gap between germline ends came to 12 bases. The CDR3 is made up of 13 amino acids. Germline-derived CDR1 and CDR2 are SEHNR and FQNEAQ (reference sequence). Here the CDR3 DNA reads TGTGCCAGCAGCTTAAATCAGGGTATGGAGCAGTACTTC. Residues: CASSLNQGMEQYF.

V usage is TRBV27 and J usage is TRBJ2-3; D not resolved. CDR1 and CDR2 (germline): MNHEY, SMNVEV (reference sequence). V shed 4 bases and J shed 1 base, with 9 bases lying between them. The CDR3 length is 14 residues. This CDR3 reads CASSSRVGTDTQYF. The CDR3 DNA follows: TGTGCCAGCAGTTCTCGAGTGGGCACAGATACGCAGTATTTT.

The DNA of the CDR3 is TGTGCCAGCTCGACCTTGGGGGGTAGCGGAGGGTACGAGCAGTACTTC. Protein product: CASSTLGGSGGYEQYF. The chain is built from TRBV7-6 and TRBJ2-7, with D maybe TRBD2 (6 bases). Trimming cost V 8 bases and J 4 bases, with 24 bases left between them. Germline V gene lookup returns CDR1 SGHVS and CDR2 FNYEAQ. The CDR3 totals 16 residues.

This rearrangement joins TRBV27 to TRBJ1-2, with 8 bases that match TRBD1. Germline assignment: CDR1 MNHEY and CDR2 SMNVEV (reference sequence). The CDR3 runs 11 residues. The J segment lost 6 bases and the V segment lost 10 bases, leaving 4 bases of the junction unmatched. CDR3 coding DNA: TGTGCCACCGGACAGGGAGATGGCTACACCTTC. It encodes CATGQGDGYTF.